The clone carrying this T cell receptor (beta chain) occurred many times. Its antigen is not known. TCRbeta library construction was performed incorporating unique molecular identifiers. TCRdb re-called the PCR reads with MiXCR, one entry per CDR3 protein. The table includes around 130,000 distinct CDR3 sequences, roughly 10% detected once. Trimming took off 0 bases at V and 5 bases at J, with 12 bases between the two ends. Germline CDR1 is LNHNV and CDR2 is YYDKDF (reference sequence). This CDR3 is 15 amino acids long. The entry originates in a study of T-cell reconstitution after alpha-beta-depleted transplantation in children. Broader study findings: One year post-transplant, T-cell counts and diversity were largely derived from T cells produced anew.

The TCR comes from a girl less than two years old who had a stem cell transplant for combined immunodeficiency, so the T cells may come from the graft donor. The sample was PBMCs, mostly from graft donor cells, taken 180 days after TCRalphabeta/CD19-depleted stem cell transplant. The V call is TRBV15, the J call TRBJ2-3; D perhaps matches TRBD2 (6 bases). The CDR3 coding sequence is TGTGCCACCAGCAGAGAAGGACGGGAGAGAGATACGCAGTATTTT. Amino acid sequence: CATSREGRERDTQYF.